The rows below give T cell receptor beta chains drawn from one sample of a study of cytomegalovirus exposure and HLA in healthy donors. Only in-frame clones appear in the TCRdb table, and some are missing; sequencing was by immunoSEQ multiplex PCR. The sample shows approximately 190,000 clones, more than 75% of them seen only once. The specimen sequenced was PBMCs. The receptors were gathered from a man between 18 and 35 years old in good health and CMV-seropositive. The CDR3 runs from the conserved cysteine through the conserved F or W. A D gene is named only where the DNA matches it firmly. Clone size is shown for a subset of rows, as once, few, many or a class of expanded clone.

>once|TRBD1|TRBV27|TRBJ1-3
TGTGCCAGCAGTTTATCCCCAGGGGGCGGAAACACCATATATTTT
CASSLSPGGGNTIYF
>once|TRBD1|TRBV30|TRBJ2-6
TGTGCCTGGAAGGGAGAGACAGGGGCTGGGGCCAACGTCCTGACTTTC
CAWKGETGAGANVLTF
>.|TRBD2|TRBV14|TRBJ2-5
TGTGCCAGCAACCTAGCGGGTGCCCTGGAGACCCAGTACTTC
CASNLAGALETQYF
>.|.|TRBV7-2|TRBJ1-1
TGTGCCAGCAGCCCGTCTCCCGGGGGGCCCGTTAAGGATTTCTTT
CASSPSPGGPVKDFF
>.|TRBD2|TRBV6-1|TRBJ2-1
TGTGCCAGCAGTGAAAGCGGGGAATACAATGAGCAGTTCTTC
CASSESGEYNEQFF
>.|TRBD1|TRBV27|TRBJ1-2
TGTGCCAGCAGTTTAATGTTTGGGACAGAAACTTCTGGCTACACCTTC
CASSLMFGTETSGYTF
>.|.|TRBV19|TRBJ2-1
TGTGCCAGTAGTATCTACACGTCAGGTCGGGAGCAGTTCTTC
CASSIYTSGREQFF
>.|TRBD2|TRBV13|TRBJ2-4
TGTGCCAGCAGCCTACTAAGGCGGGAGGGCGCCAAAAACATTCAGTACTTC
CASSLLRREGAKNIQYF
>many|.|TRBV7-6|TRBJ2-7
TGTGCCAGCAGCTTATTAATTGGCAGAACCTACGAGCAGTACTTC
CASSLLIGRTYEQYF
>.|TRBD1|TRBV5-6|TRBJ2-7
TGTGCCAGCAGCTTGTATGGACAGGGGCCCTACGAGCAGTACTTC
CASSLYGQGPYEQYF
>.|TRBD2|TRBV7-9|TRBJ2-1
TGTGCCAGCAGCTGGTTAGCGGGAGTAGGTTCGGATGAGCAGTTCTTC
CASSWLAGVGSDEQFF
>.|TRBD1|TRBV18|TRBJ2-5
TGTGCCAGCTTCCCCAGGGGGAGTGATCAAGAGACCCAGTACTTC
CASFPRGSDQETQYF
>.|TRBD2|TRBV7-2|TRBJ2-1
TGTGCCAGCAGCTTAGTTAGCGGGAGCTCCTACAATGAGCAGTTCTTC
CASSLVSGSSYNEQFF
>.|.|TRBV9|TRBJ1-1
TGTGCCAGCAGCGTAGGGCCCAGGGGATCGAACACTGAAGCTTTCTTT
CASSVGPRGSNTEAFF
>.|.|TRBV7-8|TRBJ2-3
TGTGCCAGCAGCTTAAGAGGGCTGAGCACAGATACGCAGTATTTT
CASSLRGLSTDTQYF
>.|.|TRBV27|TRBJ1-4
TGTGCCAGCACAACAGGGTATGAAAAACTGTTTTTT
CASTTGYEKLFF
>.|.|TRBV7-6|TRBJ2-2
TGTGCCAGCAGCTTACCCCAGGGTCTATTCACCGGGGAGCTGTTTTTT
CASSLPQGLFTGELFF
>.|TRBD2|TRBV29-1|TRBJ2-1
TGCAGCGTTGGGCCTAGCGGGGCCCTAGAGCAGTTCTTC
CSVGPSGALEQFF
>.|.|TRBV9|TRBJ1-1
TGTGCCAGCAGCGTCGGCGGCACTGAAGCTTTCTTT
CASSVGGTEAFF
>few|TRBD2|TRBV11-2|TRBJ2-7
TGTGCCAGCAGCTTAGAGGGGCGCGGGAGGGTCTCCGAGCAGTACTTC
CASSLEGRGRVSEQYF
>few|TRBD1|TRBV5-6|TRBJ1-5
TGTGCCAGCAGCCTCGACAGGGCTTGGCAGCCCCAGCATTTT
CASSLDRAWQPQHF
>.|TRBD2|TRBV5-1|TRBJ2-1
TGCGCCAGCAGGACAGCTACCGGGACTAGCGGCAATGAGCAGTTCTTC
CASRTATGTSGNEQFF
>.|.|TRBV21-1|TRBJ2-7
TGTGCCAGCATCCCGGGTCTCTTATACTTCTTAAGCTCCTACGAGCAGTACTTC
CASIPGLLYFLSSYEQYF
>.|TRBD2|TRBV7-2|TRBJ2-1
TGTGCCAGCAGCTTAGAACTAGCGGGAGGGTCGCATGAGCAGTTCTTC
CASSLELAGGSHEQFF
>once|.|TRBV29-1|TRBJ2-7
TGCAGCGCCCAGGACAGGGGAGGAGCTAGCGGGACCTACGAGCAGTACTTC
CSAQDRGGASGTYEQYF
>few|.|TRBV6-1|TRBJ1-2
TGTGCCAGCAGTACCGGGGGGACAGGCTACACCTTC
CASSTGGTGYTF
>.|TRBD1|TRBV4-2|TRBJ1-2
TGTGCCAGCAGCGAAGACAGGGGGTCCTATGGCTACACCTTC
CASSEDRGSYGYTF
>.|.|TRBV5-1|TRBJ2-4
TGCGCCAGCAGCATGGGCCGGGAAAACATTCAGTACTTC
CASSMGRENIQYF
>.|TRBD2|TRBV2|TRBJ2-7
TGTGCCAGCCTTACCGGGACTAGTCCTACCGAGCAGTACTTC
CASLTGTSPTEQYF
>.|TRBD1|TRBV2|TRBJ2-7
TGTGCCAGCAGTCGGGACAGGCCATTATACGAGCAGTACTTC
CASSRDRPLYEQYF
>.|TRBD2|TRBV27|TRBJ2-1
TGTGCCAGCAGTGTGGGACTAGCGGGAGTCAATGAGCAGTTCTTC
CASSVGLAGVNEQFF
>.|TRBD1|TRBV5-1|TRBJ2-5
TGCGCCAGCAGAGAGGGACAGGGTGAAGAGACCCAGTACTTC
CASREGQGEETQYF
>.|TRBD2|TRBV7-8|TRBJ2-7
TGTGCCAGCAGCCGGACTAGCGGTTATTCCTACGAGCAGTACTTC
CASSRTSGYSYEQYF
>few|TRBD1|TRBV6-1|TRBJ2-7
TGTGCCAGCAGTGTGGGGACAGGTCCCTACGAGCAGTACTTC
CASSVGTGPYEQYF
>.|.|TRBV9|TRBJ2-2
TGTGCCAGCAGCATGAGAGGGGGGGGAGGTTCCACCGGGGAGCTGTTTTTT
CASSMRGGGGSTGELFF
>.|TRBD2|TRBV30|TRBJ2-7
TGTGCCTGGAGCCTATCGGGACTAATCTACGAGCAGTACTTC
CAWSLSGLIYEQYF
>once|.|TRBV29-1|TRBJ1-1
TGCAGCGTTGAAGAAAGGGGTCCAGGGAACACTGAAGCTTTCTTT
CSVEERGPGNTEAFF
>.|.|TRBV28|TRBJ2-7
TGTGCCAACTCTCCAGACATTTCCTACGAGCAGTACTTC
CANSPDISYEQYF
>.|.|TRBV27|TRBJ2-2
TGTGCCAGCAGTAGGCTAGCGAGTTCCACCGGGGAGCTGTTTTTT
CASSRLASSTGELFF